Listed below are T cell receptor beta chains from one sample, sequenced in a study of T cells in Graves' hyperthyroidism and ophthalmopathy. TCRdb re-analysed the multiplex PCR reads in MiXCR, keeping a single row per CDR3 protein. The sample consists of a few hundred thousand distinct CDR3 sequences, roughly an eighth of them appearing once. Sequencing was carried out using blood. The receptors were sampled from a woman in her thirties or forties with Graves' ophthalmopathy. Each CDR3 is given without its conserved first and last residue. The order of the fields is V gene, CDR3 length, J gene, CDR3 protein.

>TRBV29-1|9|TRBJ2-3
CLGAADTQY
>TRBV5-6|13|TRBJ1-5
ASSLWGLSNQPQH
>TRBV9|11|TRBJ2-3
ASSGFIADTQY
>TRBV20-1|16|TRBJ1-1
SARREQNRVWLLTEAF
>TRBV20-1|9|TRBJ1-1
SGSRVYEAF
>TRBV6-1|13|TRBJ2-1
ASSEWASGSYEQF
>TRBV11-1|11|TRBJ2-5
ASSLQVDGTQY
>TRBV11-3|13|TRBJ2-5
ASSLTRGMIETQY
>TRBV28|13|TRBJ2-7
ASSSLRDSSYEQY
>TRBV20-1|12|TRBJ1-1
SARPWTGDTEAF
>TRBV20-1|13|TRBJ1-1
SARDRATGDTEAF
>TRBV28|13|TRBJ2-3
ASSFVRGSTDTQY
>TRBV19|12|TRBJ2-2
ASQTGGGHGELF
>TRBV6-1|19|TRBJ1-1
ASSEASRVSLHYFLNTEAF
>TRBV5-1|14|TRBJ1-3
ASSLRAGSSGNTIY
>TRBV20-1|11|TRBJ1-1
SVPVRGNTEAF
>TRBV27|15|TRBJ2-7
ASSLSVGGGRGHEQY
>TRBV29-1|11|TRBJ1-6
SVVTGKDSPLH
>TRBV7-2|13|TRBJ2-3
ASSLRGGDTNTQY
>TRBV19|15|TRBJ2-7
ASSASFTGTHRYEQY
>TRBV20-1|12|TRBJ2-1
SARGLAGVFEQF
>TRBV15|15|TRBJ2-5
ATSRELAGAPGETQY